These T cell receptor beta chains were read from a single sample in a study of OX40 agonist ivuxolimab in advanced cancers. Produced via immunoSEQ multiplex PCR; TCRdb's table is partial and in-frame only. The data contain 55,000 to 75,000 clones, about 86% of them seen just once; the ten biggest clones take up 0.65% to 0.9%. The sample in question was CD4+ or CD8+ T cells sorted from blood, obtained in a trial of the OX40 agonist ivuxolimab. The receptors were sampled from an adult with an advanced solid tumor such as melanoma, head and neck, liver or kidney cancer. Both conserved end residues are part of each CDR3. A D gene is named only where the DNA matches it firmly. Where a row states a size, it is once, few, many or the class of an expanded clone; other rows omit it.

CDR3 protein | CDR3 DNA | J gene | V gene | D gene | clone size
CASSLGSRGETQYF | TGTGCCAGCAGCTTAGGTAGCAGGGGAGAGACCCAGTACTTC | TRBJ2-5 | TRBV7-2 | . | few
CASSLAQETQYF | TGCGCCAGCAGCTTGGCCCAGGAGACCCAGTACTTC | TRBJ2-5 | TRBV5-1 | . | .
CASSFTEGYGYTF | TGTGCCAGCAGCTTCACAGAAGGCTATGGCTACACCTTC | TRBJ1-2 | TRBV7-6 | . | .
CASSLMGNRHEQYF | TGTGCCAGCAGCTTAATGGGGAATCGCCACGAGCAGTACTTC | TRBJ2-7 | TRBV11-2 | . | .
CASSPTGGSAGNTIYF | TGCGCCAGCAGCCCGACAGGGGGGAGCGCTGGAAACACCATATATTTT | TRBJ1-3 | TRBV5-1 | TRBD1 | .
CATTAGVRTDTQYF | TGTGCCACCACCGCGGGGGTCCGCACAGATACGCAGTATTTT | TRBJ2-3 | TRBV7-2 | TRBD2 | .
CASFPGRNTYEQYF | TGTGCCAGTTTTCCGGGACGCAATACCTACGAGCAGTACTTC | TRBJ2-7 | TRBV28 | . | .
CSVERAGGNRGYTF | TGCAGCGTTGAGAGGGCAGGGGGCAATCGTGGCTACACCTTC | TRBJ1-2 | TRBV29-1 | TRBD1 | .
CASSNAYEQYF | TGTGCCAGCAGCAACGCCTACGAGCAGTACTTC | TRBJ2-7 | TRBV7-2 | . | once
CASSPSGSGANVLTF | TGTGCCAGCAGCCCAAGCGGCTCTGGGGCCAACGTCCTGACTTTC | TRBJ2-6 | TRBV9 | . | .
CASSLTSGRASGHEQFF | TGTGCCAGCAGTTTGACTAGCGGGAGGGCCTCAGGCCATGAGCAGTTCTTC | TRBJ2-1 | TRBV2 | TRBD2 | .
CASSKVLANTGELFF | TGTGCCAGTAGTAAGGTCCTGGCCAACACCGGGGAGCTGTTTTTT | TRBJ2-2 | TRBV19 | . | .
CASSLGLGYTF | TGTGCCAGCAGTTTGGGGCTTGGCTACACCTTC | TRBJ1-2 | TRBV28 | . | .
CASSVRAYNEQFF | TGCGCCAGCAGCGTCAGGGCCTACAATGAGCAGTTCTTC | TRBJ2-1 | TRBV5-1 | . | .
CASSLNSVLNEQFF | TGTGCCAGCAGCTTAAACAGCGTGCTCAATGAGCAGTTCTTC | TRBJ2-1 | TRBV7-2 | . | .
CSVDQGAPTGELFF | TGCAGCGTTGACCAGGGGGCGCCCACCGGGGAGCTGTTTTTT | TRBJ2-2 | TRBV29-1 | TRBD1 | once
CASSQAEYNEQFF | TGCGCCAGCAGCCAAGCTGAATACAATGAGCAGTTCTTC | TRBJ2-1 | TRBV4-1 | . | once